This T cell receptor beta chain derives from a study of T cell changes during pregnancy in multiple sclerosis. This clone showed up just a few times. TCRdb's table, derived via immunoSEQ multiplex PCR, lists solely in-frame clones and lacks some. The sample lists approximately 70,000 clones, approximately 90% occurring once. CDR1 and CDR2 from the germline V gene are MDHEN and SYDVKM. The CDR3 length is 16 residues. V gave up 6 bases and J gave up 11 bases; unmatched junction bases: 16. The input for sequencing was CD4+ T cells from peripheral blood mononuclear cells, taken before pregnancy. This chain joins TRBV28 and TRBJ1-5; TRBD1 agrees at 10 bases. This sequence was found in a female donor with multiple sclerosis, enrolled in a pregnancy study. CDR3 residues: CASSPRQGAVLAAQHF. CDR3 sequence (DNA): TGTGCCAGCAGCCCTCGACAGGGGGCGGTTTTGGCGGCCCAGCATTTT. The variable domain in full, completed from reference TRBV28 and TRBJ1-5, reads DVKVTQSSRYLVKRTGEKVFLECVQDMDHENMFWYRQDPGLGLRLIYFSYDVKMKEKGDIPEGYSVSREKKERFSLILESASTNQTSMYLCASSPRQGAVLAAQHFGDGTRLSIL.